These T cell receptor beta chains were read from a single sample in a study of blood T cell repertoires in COVID-19. The protocol was immunoSEQ multiplex PCR, while the TCRdb copy is restricted to in-frame clones and leaves out a portion. The sample records 150,000 to 200,000 clones, roughly nine tenths being singletons. The sample comprised peripheral blood. These receptors originate from a woman aged 55-69 years with COVID-19, enrolled during active disease. The CDR3 runs from the conserved cysteine through the conserved F or W. Fields, in order: J gene, V gene, CDR3 protein.

TRBJ2-7	TRBV13	CASSLGGLAGGYEQYF
TRBJ2-5	TRBV9	CASSVGLNQETQYF
TRBJ1-6	TRBV10-2	CASSESRGSPLHF
TRBJ2-7	TRBV7-6	CASSLVREEQYF
TRBJ1-1	TRBV5-1	CASSLVSVNTEAFF
TRBJ1-4	TRBV4-3	CASSQDKKLFF
TRBJ1-2	TRBV7-8	CASSLATGDNYGYTF
TRBJ2-3	TRBV4-3	CASSQDFQRGLTDTQYF
TRBJ2-1	TRBV15	CATSRVVGRYNEQFF
TRBJ2-7	TRBV5-6	CASSWGQGGISYEQYF
TRBJ2-2	TRBV5-4	CASSQWTGVVTGELFF
TRBJ2-7	TRBV24-1	CATSGVSDSYEQYF
TRBJ1-3	TRBV10-3	CAISGEAGRGNTIYF
TRBJ1-2	TRBV5-4	CASSLGSSNYGYTF
TRBJ1-5	TRBV12-3/TRBV12-4	CASGSGSGGPQHF
TRBJ2-3	TRBV4-3	CASSQDRGRGPDTQYF
TRBJ1-1	TRBV6-6	CASSKVRGWPTEAFF
TRBJ1-2	TRBV15	CATSPRTTGSNGYTF
TRBJ1-2	TRBV14	CASSQVRDYGYTF
TRBJ1-3	TRBV7-9	CASSLDGTGYLETGNTIYF
TRBJ1-2	TRBV15	CATSRVGQGEDGYTF
TRBJ1-1	TRBV6-5	CASTKTLGNTEAFF
TRBJ2-6	TRBV18	CASSPLAASKAGANVLTF
TRBJ1-2	TRBV5-1	CASTWDRADYGYTF
TRBJ1-2	TRBV6-6	CASSYSQGSGYTF
TRBJ1-2	TRBV29-1	CSVDRTGGDYGYTF
TRBJ2-7	TRBV11-3	CASSTGQGRYEQYF
TRBJ1-4	TRBV5-8	CASSPGTSTNEKLFF
TRBJ2-6	TRBV4-1	CASSPKGAGGGLSGANVLTF
TRBJ2-7	TRBV27	CASSNLPSGSSYEQYF
TRBJ2-7	TRBV5-5	CASSWGQGPYEQYF
TRBJ1-1	TRBV28	CASSLYRVMNTEAFF
TRBJ1-5	TRBV6-5	CASSFDRGIFQPQHF
TRBJ2-5	TRBV19	CASSRLGLAGVGETQYF
TRBJ2-3	TRBV7-9	CASSFMGATDTQYF
TRBJ2-2	TRBV9	CASSVSGSDTGELFF
TRBJ1-2	TRBV29-1	CSADDPKSGGYTF
TRBJ1-2	TRBV7-2	CASSLPNYGYTF
TRBJ2-7	TRBV18	CASSPEGGSLYEQYF
TRBJ1-2	TRBV14	CASSPKQGSGYTF
TRBJ2-1	TRBV7-2	CASSATRGSNEQFF
TRBJ2-7	TRBV3-1/TRBV3-2	CASSPRVIPYEQYF
TRBJ1-1	TRBV15	CATSRGEYTEAFF
TRBJ1-5	TRBV4-2	CASSPIGQGPSNQPQHF
TRBJ1-4	TRBV19	CASSQQGAWEKLFF
TRBJ1-2	TRBV19	CASSITGGSANYGYTF
TRBJ2-7	TRBV5-6	CASTGGGSTSGSSYEQYF
TRBJ1-2	TRBV28	CASSPRVGYTF
TRBJ2-7	TRBV11-2	CASTPGSNLYEQYF
TRBJ1-4	TRBV14	CASSQPPRGEKLFF
TRBJ2-1	TRBV5-1	CASSFRQGLRNEQFF
TRBJ2-3	TRBV27	CASSFRGRVDTQYF
TRBJ1-3	TRBV9	CASNPTGTGNTIYF